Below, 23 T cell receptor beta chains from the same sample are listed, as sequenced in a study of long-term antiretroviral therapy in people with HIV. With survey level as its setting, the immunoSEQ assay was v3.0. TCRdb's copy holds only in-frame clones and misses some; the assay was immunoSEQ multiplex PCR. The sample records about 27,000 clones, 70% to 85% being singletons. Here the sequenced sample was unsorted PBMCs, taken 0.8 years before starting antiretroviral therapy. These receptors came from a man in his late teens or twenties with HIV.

The CDR3: CASSVAGSLVYEQYF. The DNA of the CDR3 is TGTGCCAGCAGCGTAGCCGGAAGTCTAGTGTACGAGCAGTACTTC. The chain employs TRBV9 and TRBJ2-7; D not certain. V lost 0 bases, J lost 4 bases, and 14 bases lay in between. This CDR3 spans 15 amino acids. Germline V lookup: CDR1 SGDLS, CDR2 YYNGEE.

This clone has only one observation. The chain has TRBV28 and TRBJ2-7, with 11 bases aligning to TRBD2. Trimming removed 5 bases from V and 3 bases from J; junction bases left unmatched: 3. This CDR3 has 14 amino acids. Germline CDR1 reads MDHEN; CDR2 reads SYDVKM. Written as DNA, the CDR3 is TGTGCCAGCAGTAGACTAGCGGGAAACTACGAGCAGTACTTC. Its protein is CASSRLAGNYEQYF.

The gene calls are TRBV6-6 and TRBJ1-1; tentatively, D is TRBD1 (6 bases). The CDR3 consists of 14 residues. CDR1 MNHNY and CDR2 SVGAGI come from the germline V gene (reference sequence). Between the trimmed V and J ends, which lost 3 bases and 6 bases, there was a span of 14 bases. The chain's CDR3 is CASSYLGAMAEAFF. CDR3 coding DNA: TGTGCCAGCAGTTATCTGGGGGCAATGGCTGAAGCTTTCTTT.

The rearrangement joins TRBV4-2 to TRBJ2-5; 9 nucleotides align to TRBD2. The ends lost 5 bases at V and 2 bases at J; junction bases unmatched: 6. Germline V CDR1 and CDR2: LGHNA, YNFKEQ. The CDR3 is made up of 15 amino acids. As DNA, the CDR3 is TGTGCCAGCAGCTCTCAGACTAGCGGACAAGAGACCCAGTACTTC. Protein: CASSSQTSGQETQYF.

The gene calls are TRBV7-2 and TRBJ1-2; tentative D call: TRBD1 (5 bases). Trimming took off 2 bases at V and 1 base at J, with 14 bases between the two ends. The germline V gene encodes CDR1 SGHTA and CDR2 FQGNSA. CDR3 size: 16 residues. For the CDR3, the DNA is TGTGCCAGCAGCTTATCGAGGACATCTCTTAACTATGGCTACACCTTC. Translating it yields CASSLSRTSLNYGYTF. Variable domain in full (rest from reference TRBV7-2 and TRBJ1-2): GAGVSQSPSNKVTEKGKDVELRCDPISGHTALYWYRQSLGQGLEFLIYFQGNSAPDKSGLPSDRFSAERTGGSVSTLTIQRTQQEDSAVYLCASSLSRTSLNYGYTFGSGTRLTVV.

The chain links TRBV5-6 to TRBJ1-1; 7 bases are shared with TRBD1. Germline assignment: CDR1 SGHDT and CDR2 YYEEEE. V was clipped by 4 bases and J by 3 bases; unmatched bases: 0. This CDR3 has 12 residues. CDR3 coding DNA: TGTGCCAGCAGCCAGGGGGACACTGAAGCTTTCTTT. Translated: CASSQGDTEAFF.

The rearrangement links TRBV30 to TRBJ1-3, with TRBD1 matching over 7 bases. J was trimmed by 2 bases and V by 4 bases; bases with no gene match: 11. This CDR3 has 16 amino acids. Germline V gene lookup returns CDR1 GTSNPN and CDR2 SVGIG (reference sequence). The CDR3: CAWTHKQGFPGNTIYF. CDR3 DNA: TGTGCCTGGACTCATAAACAGGGGTTCCCTGGAAACACCATATATTTT.

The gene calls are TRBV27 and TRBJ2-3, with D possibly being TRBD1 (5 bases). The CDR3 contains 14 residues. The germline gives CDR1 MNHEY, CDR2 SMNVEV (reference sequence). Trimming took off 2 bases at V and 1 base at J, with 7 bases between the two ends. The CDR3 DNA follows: TGTGCCAGCAGTTTAGGGGCGCGCACAGATACGCAGTATTTT. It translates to CASSLGARTDTQYF.

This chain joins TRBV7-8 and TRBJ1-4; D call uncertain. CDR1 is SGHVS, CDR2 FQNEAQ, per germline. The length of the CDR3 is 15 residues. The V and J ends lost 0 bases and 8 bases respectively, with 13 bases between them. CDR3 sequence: CASSLALAAREKLFF. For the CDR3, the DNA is TGTGCCAGCAGCTTAGCGCTGGCAGCCAGAGAAAAACTGTTTTTT.

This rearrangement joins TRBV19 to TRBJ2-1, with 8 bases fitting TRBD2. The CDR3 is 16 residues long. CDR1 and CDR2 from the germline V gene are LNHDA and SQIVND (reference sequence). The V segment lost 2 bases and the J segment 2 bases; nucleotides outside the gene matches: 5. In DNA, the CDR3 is TGTGCCAGTAGTATACCTCAGCGGGAGCCCTACAATGAGCAGTTCTTC. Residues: CASSIPQREPYNEQFF. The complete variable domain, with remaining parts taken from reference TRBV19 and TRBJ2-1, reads DGGITQSPKYLFRKEGQNVTLSCEQNLNHDAMYWYRQDPGQGLRLIYYSQIVNDFQKGDIAEGYSVSREKKESFPLTVTSAQKNPTAFYLCASSIPQREPYNEQFFGPGTRLTVL.

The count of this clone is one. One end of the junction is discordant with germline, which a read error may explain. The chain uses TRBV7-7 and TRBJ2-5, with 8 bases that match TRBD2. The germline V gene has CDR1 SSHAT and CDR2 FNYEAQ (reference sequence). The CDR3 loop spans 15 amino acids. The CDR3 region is CASSHSGDPIETQYF. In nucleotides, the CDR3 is TGTGCTAGCAGCCATAGCGGGGACCCCATAGAGACCCAGTACTTC.

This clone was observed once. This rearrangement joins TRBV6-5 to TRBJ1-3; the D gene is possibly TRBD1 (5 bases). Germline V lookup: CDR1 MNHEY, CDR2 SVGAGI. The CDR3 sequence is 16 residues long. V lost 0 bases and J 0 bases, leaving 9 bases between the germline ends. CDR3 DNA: TGTGCCAGCAGTTACTCGGGACGGCTCTCTGGAAACACCATATATTTT. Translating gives CASSYSGRLSGNTIYF.

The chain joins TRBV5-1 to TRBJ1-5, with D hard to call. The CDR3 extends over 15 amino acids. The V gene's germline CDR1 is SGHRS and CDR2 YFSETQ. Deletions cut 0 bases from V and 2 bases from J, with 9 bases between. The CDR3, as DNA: TGCGCCAGCAGCTTGGGAAACCGGGGCAATCAGCCCCAGCATTTT. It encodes CASSLGNRGNQPQHF.

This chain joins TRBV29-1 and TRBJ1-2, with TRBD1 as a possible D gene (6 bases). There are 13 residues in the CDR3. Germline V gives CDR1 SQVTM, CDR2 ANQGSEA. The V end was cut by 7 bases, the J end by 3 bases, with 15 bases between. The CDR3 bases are TGCAGCGCGTCTGGGGGGCTCGACTATGGCTACACCTTC. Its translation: CSASGGLDYGYTF.

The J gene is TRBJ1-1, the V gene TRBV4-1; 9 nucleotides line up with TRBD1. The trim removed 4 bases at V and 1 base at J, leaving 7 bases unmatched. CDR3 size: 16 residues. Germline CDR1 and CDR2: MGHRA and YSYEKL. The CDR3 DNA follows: TGCGCCAGCAGCCCTAGACAGGGGGTGACGAACACTGAAGCTTTCTTT. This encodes CASSPRQGVTNTEAFF.

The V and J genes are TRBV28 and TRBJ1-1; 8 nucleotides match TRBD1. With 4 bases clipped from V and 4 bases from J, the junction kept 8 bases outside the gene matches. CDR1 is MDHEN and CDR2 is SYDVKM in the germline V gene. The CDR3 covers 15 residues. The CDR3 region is CASSCEAGGCTEAFF. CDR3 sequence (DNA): TGTGCCAGCAGTTGTGAGGCAGGGGGCTGCACTGAAGCTTTCTTT.

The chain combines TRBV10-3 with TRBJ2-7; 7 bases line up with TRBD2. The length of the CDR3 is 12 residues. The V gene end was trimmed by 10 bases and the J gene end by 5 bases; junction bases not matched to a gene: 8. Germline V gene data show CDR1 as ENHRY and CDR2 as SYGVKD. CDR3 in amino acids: CATAGPVDEQYF. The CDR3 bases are TGTGCCACAGCGGGACCCGTAGACGAGCAGTACTTC.

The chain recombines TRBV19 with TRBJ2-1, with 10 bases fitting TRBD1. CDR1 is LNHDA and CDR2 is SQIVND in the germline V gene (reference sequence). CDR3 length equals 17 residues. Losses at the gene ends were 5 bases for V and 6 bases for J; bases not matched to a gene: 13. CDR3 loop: CASSPGNRDRGSNEQFF. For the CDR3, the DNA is TGTGCCAGTAGTCCGGGGAACCGGGACAGGGGTTCCAATGAGCAGTTCTTC.

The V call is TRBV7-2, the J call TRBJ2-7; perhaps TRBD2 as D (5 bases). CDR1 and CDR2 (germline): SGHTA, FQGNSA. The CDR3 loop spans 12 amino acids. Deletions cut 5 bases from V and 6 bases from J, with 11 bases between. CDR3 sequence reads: CASSRPGSEQYF. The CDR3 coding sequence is TGTGCCAGCAGCCGTCCGGGAAGCGAGCAGTACTTC.

The CDR3 bases are TGTGCCAGTATAGAACAGGGAAGACACGAGCAGTACTTC. Amino acids: CASIEQGRHEQYF. The chain recombines TRBV19 with TRBJ2-7, with D perhaps matching TRBD1 (6 bases). CDR1 is LNHDA, CDR2 SQIVND, per germline (reference sequence). The CDR3 runs to 13 residues. V lost 7 bases and J lost 5, with 15 bases in between.

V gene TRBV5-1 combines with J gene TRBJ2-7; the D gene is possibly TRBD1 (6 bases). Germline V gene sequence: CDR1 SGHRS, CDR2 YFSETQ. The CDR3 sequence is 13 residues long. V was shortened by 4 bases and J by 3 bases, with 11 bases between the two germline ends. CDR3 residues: CASSRGQIYEQYF. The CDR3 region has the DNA TGCGCCAGCAGCCGCGGACAGATCTACGAGCAGTACTTC.

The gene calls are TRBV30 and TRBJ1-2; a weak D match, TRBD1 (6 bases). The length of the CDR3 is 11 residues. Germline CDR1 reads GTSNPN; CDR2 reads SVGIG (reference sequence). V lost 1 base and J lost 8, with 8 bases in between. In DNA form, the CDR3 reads TGTGCCTGGAGTGCCCAGGGGGGCTACACCTTC. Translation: CAWSAQGGYTF.

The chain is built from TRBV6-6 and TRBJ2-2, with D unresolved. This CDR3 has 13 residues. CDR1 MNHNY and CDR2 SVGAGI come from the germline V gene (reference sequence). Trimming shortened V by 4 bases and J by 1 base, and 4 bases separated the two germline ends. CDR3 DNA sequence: TGTGCCAGCAGTTCAGTGAACACCGGGGAGCTGTTTTTT. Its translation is CASSSVNTGELFF.